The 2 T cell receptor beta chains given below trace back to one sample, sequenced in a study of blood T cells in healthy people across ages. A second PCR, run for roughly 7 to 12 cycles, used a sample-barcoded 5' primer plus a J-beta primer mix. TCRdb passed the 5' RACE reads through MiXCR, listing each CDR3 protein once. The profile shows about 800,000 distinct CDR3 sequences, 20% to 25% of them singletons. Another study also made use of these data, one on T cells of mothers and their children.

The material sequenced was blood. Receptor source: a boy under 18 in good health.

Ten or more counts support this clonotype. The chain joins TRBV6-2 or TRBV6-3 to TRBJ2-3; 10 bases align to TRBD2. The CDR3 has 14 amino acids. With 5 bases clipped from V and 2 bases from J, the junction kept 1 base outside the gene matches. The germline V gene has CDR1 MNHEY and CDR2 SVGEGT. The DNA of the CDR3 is TGTGCCAGCAGTAGCGGGGGGGCCACAGATACGCAGTATTTT. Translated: CASSSGGATDTQYF.

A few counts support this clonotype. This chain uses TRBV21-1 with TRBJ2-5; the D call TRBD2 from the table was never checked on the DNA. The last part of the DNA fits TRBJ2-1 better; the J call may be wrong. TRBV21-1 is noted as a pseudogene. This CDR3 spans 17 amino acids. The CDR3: CASSKEWVAGVHNEQFF. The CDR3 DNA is TGTGCCAGCAGCAAAGAGTGGGTAGCGGGAGTTCACAATGAGCAGTTCTTC.